The 5 T cell receptor beta chains listed next were all sequenced from one sample in a study of blood T cell repertoires in COVID-19. Sequencing used immunoSEQ multiplex PCR; TCRdb keeps in-frame clones, though not all of them. The top ten hold about 14% of the sample, which has 50,000 to 80,000 clones, approximately 80% seen once. Sequencing input: peripheral blood. These receptors were obtained from a man in his sixties with COVID-19, enrolled during active disease.

The rearrangement joins TRBV29-1 to TRBJ2-5, with D perhaps TRBD2 (6 bases). The CDR3 has 12 amino acids. Trimming took 3 bases from V and 4 from J, leaving 9 bases between them. CDR1 and CDR2 (germline): SQVTM, ANQGSEA. The CDR3 sequence is CSVDPAGETQYF. In nucleotides, the CDR3 is TGCAGCGTTGACCCAGCGGGAGAGACCCAGTACTTC.

This chain joins TRBV3-1 (or the pseudogene TRBV3-2) and TRBJ1-5; 9 bases line up with TRBD1. V lost 4 bases and J lost 4; bases outside the gene matches: 5. The CDR3 contains 15 residues. Germline CDR1 reads LGHDT; CDR2 reads YNNKEL (reference sequence). The CDR3 loop is CASSPGTGSNQPQHF. In nucleotides, the CDR3 is TGTGCCAGCAGCCCCGGGACAGGGAGTAATCAGCCCCAGCATTTT.

The chain has TRBV13 and TRBJ2-5; 7 nucleotides match TRBD1. Germline V gene lookup returns CDR1 PRHDT and CDR2 FYEKMQ (reference sequence). V was pared by 5 bases and J by 4 bases, with 7 bases of the junction left unmatched. CDR3 length: 14 residues. DNA for the CDR3: TGTGCCAGCAGCGCCCGACAGGGCGGAGAGACCCAGTACTTC. This gives the protein CASSARQGGETQYF.

The chain carries TRBV5-1 and TRBJ2-2; 9 nucleotides agree with TRBD1. The length of the CDR3 is 15 residues. V was pared by 7 bases and J by 6 bases, with 10 bases of the junction left unmatched. Germline V lookup: CDR1 SGHRS, CDR2 YFSETQ. This CDR3 is CASRTRDREAGELFF. The CDR3 DNA is TGCGCCAGCCGCACCCGGGACAGGGAGGCCGGGGAGCTGTTTTTT.

The genes are TRBV19 and TRBJ2-6, with 8 bases that match TRBD2. Trimming removed 6 bases from V and 2 bases from J; junction bases left unmatched: 3. Looked up from germline, CDR1 is LNHDA and CDR2 is SQIVND (reference sequence). This CDR3 comprises 15 residues. CDR3 DNA: TGTGCCAGTAGCTCCGGGGGGGCTGGGGCCAACGTCCTGACTTTC. It is translated as CASSSGGAGANVLTF.